This TCR beta chain was captured by sequencing in a study of cytomegalovirus exposure and HLA in healthy donors. Germline CDR1 reads SGHNT; CDR2 reads YYREEE (reference sequence). This CDR3 is built from 14 residues. V was trimmed by 3 bases and J by 3 bases, leaving 13 bases between them. Amplification used 60 Vbeta primers and 13 Jbeta primers. Here immunoSEQ multiplex PCR was the method, and the copy in TCRdb shows in-frame clones only, minus some. Among 150,000 to 200,000 clones, 80% to 85% were seen once, and the ten largest hold over 5%. The specimen sequenced was PBMCs. V gene TRBV5-4 combines with J gene TRBJ2-7; D unresolved. This TCR was sampled from a woman between 45 and 65 years old in good health and CMV-seropositive. The CDR3 loop is CASSSTVELYEQYF. CDR3 nucleotides: TGTGCCAGCAGCTCGACGGTGGAGCTCTACGAGCAGTACTTC.